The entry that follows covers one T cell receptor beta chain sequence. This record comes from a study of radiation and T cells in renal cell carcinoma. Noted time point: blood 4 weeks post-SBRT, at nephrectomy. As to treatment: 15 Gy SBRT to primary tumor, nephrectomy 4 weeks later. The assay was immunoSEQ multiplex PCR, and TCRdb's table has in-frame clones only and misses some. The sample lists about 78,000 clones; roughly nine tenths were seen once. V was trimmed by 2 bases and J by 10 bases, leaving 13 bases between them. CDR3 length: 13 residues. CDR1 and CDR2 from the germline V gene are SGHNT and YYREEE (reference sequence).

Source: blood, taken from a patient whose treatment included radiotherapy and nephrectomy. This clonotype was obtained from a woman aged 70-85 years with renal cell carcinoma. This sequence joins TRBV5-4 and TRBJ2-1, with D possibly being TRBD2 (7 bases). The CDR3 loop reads CASSFPGRGEQFF. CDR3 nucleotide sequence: TGTGCCAGCAGCTTCCCGGGGAGGGGGGAGCAGTTCTTC.